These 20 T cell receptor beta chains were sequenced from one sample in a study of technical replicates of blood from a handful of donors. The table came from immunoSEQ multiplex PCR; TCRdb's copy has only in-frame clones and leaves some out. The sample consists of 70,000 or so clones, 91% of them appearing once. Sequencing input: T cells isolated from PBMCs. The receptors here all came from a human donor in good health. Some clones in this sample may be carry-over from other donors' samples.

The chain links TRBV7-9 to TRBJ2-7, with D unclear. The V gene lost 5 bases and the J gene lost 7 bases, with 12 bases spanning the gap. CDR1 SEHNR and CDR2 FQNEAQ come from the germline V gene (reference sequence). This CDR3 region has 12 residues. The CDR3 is CASSIPFLEQYF. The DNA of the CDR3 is TGTGCCAGCAGCATCCCTTTTTTGGAGCAGTACTTC.

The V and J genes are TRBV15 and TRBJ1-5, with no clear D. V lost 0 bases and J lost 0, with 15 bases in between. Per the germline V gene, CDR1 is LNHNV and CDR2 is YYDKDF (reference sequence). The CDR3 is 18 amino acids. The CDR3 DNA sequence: TGTGCCACCAGCAGAGATCCAAACACCTTTTATAGCAATCAGCCCCAGCATTTT. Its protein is CATSRDPNTFYSNQPQHF.

CDR3 residues: CASTVGGVLVAEIYEQYF. CDR3 DNA sequence: TGTGCCAGCACCGTGGGAGGGGTCCTTGTAGCGGAGATCTACGAGCAGTACTTC. V is TRBV28 and J is TRBJ2-7, with 7 bases fitting TRBD2. With 7 bases clipped from V and 3 bases from J, the junction kept 21 bases outside the gene matches. Germline V gives CDR1 MDHEN, CDR2 SYDVKM. The CDR3 is 18 residues long.

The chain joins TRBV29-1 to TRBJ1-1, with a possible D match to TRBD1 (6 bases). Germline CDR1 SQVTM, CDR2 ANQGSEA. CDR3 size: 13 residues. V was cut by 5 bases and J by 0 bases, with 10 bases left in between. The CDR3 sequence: CSVTGSVNTEAFF. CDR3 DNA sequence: TGCAGCGTTACAGGGTCCGTGAACACTGAAGCTTTCTTT.

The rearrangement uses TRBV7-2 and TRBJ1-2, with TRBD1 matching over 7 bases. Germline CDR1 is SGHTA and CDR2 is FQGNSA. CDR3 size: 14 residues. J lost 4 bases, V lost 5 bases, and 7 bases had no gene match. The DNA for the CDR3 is TGTGCCAGCAGCAAGGACAGGCGGGGCTATGGCTACACCTTC. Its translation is CASSKDRRGYGYTF.

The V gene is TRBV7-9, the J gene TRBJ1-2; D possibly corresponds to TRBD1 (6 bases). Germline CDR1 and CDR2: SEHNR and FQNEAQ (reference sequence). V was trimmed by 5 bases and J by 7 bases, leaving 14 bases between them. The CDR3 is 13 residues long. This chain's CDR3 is CASSQSGDFGYTF. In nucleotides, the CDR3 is TGTGCCAGCAGCCAATCAGGGGATTTTGGCTACACCTTC.

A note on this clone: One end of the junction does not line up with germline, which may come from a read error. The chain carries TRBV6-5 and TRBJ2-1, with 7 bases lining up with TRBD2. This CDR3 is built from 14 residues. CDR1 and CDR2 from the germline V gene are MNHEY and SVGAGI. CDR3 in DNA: TGTGCCAGCAGTTATAGCGGGCCAACCAATGCGCAGTTCTTC. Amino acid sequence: CASSYSGPTNAQFF.

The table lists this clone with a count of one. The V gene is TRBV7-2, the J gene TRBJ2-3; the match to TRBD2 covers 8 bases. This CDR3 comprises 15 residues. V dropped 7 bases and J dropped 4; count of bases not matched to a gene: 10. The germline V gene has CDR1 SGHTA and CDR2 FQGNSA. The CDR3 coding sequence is TGTGCCAGCACCGTCGGGGGGGGTGTAGCAGATACGCAGTATTTT. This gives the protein CASTVGGGVADTQYF.

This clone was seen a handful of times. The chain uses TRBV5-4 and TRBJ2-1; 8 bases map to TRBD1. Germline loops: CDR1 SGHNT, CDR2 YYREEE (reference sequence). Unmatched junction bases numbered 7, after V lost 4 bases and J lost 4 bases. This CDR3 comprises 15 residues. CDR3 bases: TGTGCCAGCAGCAAGGGGACAGGAGGGTACAATGAGCAGTTCTTC. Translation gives CASSKGTGGYNEQFF.

The CDR3 sequence: CASMGDWVNTEAFF. The CDR3 DNA reads as TGTGCCAGCATGGGGGACTGGGTGAACACTGAAGCTTTCTTT. The chain carries TRBV2 and TRBJ1-1, with a tentative D call TRBD1 (5 bases). The germline CDR1 and CDR2 sequences are SNHLY and FYNNEI. This CDR3 region has 14 residues. The ends were cut back, 7 bases at V and 0 bases at J, with 12 bases in the middle.

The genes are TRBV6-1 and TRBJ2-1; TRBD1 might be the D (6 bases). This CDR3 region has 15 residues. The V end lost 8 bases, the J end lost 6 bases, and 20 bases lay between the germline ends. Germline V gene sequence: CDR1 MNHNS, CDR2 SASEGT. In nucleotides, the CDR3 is TGTGCCAGCGGCACGACAGGTCCTTTGGTCAATGAGCAGTTCTTC. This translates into CASGTTGPLVNEQFF.

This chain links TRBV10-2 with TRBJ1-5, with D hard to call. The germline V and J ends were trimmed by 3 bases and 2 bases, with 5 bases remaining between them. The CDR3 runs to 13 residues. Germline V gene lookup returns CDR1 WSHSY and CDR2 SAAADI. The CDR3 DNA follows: TGCGCCAGCAGTGATCGGGGCAATCAGCCCCAGCATTTT. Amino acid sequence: CASSDRGNQPQHF.

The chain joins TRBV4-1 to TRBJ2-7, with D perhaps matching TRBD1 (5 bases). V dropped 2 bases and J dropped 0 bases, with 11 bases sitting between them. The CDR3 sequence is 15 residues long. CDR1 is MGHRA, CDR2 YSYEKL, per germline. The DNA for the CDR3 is TGCGCCAGCAGCCAAAAGACAGTAAGCTCCTACGAGCAGTACTTC. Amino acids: CASSQKTVSSYEQYF.

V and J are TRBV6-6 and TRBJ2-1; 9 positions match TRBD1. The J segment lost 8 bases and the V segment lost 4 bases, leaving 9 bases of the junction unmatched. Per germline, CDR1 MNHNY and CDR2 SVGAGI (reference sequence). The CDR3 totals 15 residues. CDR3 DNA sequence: TGTGCCAGCAGTTTAACAGGGGGCGCATTCCATGAGCAGTTCTTC. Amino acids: CASSLTGGAFHEQFF.

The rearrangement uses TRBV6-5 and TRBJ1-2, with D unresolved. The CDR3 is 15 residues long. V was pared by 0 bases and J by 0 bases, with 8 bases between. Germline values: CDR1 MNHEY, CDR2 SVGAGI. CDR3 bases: TGTGCCAGCAGTTACTCGACACTTACTAACTATGGCTACACCTTC. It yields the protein CASSYSTLTNYGYTF.

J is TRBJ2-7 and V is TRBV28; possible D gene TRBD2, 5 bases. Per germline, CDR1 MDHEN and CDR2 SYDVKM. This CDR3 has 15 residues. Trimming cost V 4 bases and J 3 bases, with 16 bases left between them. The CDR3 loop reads CASSSTGDRVYEQYF. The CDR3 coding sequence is TGTGCCAGCAGTTCCACCGGGGATCGGGTCTACGAGCAGTACTTC.

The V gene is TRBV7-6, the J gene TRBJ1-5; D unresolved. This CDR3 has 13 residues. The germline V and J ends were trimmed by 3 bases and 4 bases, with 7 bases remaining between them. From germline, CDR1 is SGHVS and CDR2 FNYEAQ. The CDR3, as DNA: TGTGCCAGCAGCTTTTCGGGGAATCAGCCCCAGCATTTT. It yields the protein CASSFSGNQPQHF.

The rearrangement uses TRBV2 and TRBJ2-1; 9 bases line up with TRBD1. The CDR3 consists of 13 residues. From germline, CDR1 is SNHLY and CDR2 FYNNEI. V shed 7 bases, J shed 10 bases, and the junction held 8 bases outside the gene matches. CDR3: CASTGDRVREQFF. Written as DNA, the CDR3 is TGTGCCAGCACAGGGGACAGGGTAAGGGAGCAGTTCTTC.

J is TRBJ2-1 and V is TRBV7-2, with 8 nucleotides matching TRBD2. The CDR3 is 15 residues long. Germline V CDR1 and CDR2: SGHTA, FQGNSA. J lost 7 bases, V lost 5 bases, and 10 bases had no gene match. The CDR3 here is CASSPRVLAGNEQFF. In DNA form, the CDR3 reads TGTGCCAGCAGCCCCAGGGTGTTAGCGGGGAATGAGCAGTTCTTC.

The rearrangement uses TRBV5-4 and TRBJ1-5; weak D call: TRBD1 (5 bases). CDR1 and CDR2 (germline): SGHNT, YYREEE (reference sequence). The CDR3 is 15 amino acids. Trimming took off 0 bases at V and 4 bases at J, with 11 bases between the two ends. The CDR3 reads CASSLDTGANQPQHF. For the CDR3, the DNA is TGTGCCAGCAGCTTGGACACAGGCGCAAATCAGCCCCAGCATTTT.